These 6 T cell receptor beta chains came from one sample sequenced in a study of PD-1 blockade in classical Hodgkin lymphoma. The repertoire was sequenced with immunoSEQ multiplex PCR; TCRdb's copy has only in-frame clones and lacks some. In the table there are about 100,000 clones, approximately 90% of which are singletons. Each patient experienced a relapse that followed autologous stem cell transplantation, and brentuximab vedotin exposure varied. This specimen was peripheral blood mononuclear cells (PBMCs), taken before the second cycle of nivolumab. The source is a human donor with classical Hodgkin lymphoma.

This clone has only one observation. V and J are TRBV20-1 and TRBJ1-2; D unclear. The CDR3 spans 11 residues. Looked up from germline, CDR1 is DFQATT and CDR2 is SNEGSKA (reference sequence). Trimming removed 5 bases from V and 6 bases from J, with 10 bases in between. CDR3 sequence: CSAGLGDGYTF. Here the CDR3 DNA reads TGCAGTGCTGGGTTGGGAGATGGCTACACCTTC.

This sequence joins TRBV6-5 and TRBJ2-7, with 7 bases identical to TRBD2. V gave up 8 bases and J gave up 3 bases; unmatched junction bases: 4. The germline gives CDR1 MNHEY, CDR2 SVGAGI. CDR3 length equals 12 residues. CDR3 protein: CASGGGDYEQYF. The CDR3 region has the DNA TGTGCCAGCGGTGGGGGGGACTACGAGCAGTACTTC.

The chain carries TRBV27 and TRBJ2-5; D tentatively fits TRBD1 or TRBD2 (5 bases each). The V and J ends lost 6 bases and 3 bases respectively, with 17 bases between them. CDR1 is MNHEY, CDR2 SMNVEV, per germline (reference sequence). This CDR3 is 15 amino acids long. The CDR3, as DNA: TGTGCCAGCAGGGATCTCGGGGCTCCTAAAGAGACCCAGTACTTC. Its protein is CASRDLGAPKETQYF.

The rearrangement joins TRBV12-5 to TRBJ2-2; possibly TRBD1 for D (6 bases). The CDR3 loop spans 17 amino acids. Germline V gene lookup returns CDR1 LGHNT and CDR2 FRNRAP. V dropped 0 bases and J dropped 0 bases, with 11 bases sitting between them. For the CDR3, the DNA is TGTGCTAGTGGTTTGGTACTGAACAGGGCGAACACCGGGGAGCTGTTTTTT. Protein sequence: CASGLVLNRANTGELFF.

The chain uses TRBV6-5 and TRBJ2-3; D tentatively fits TRBD1 or TRBD2 (5 bases each). CDR3 length: 15 amino acids. The germline V gene has CDR1 MNHEY and CDR2 SVGAGI. V was clipped by 4 bases and J by 4 bases, with 15 bases between them. CDR3 nucleotides: TGTGCCAGCAGTTGGGGGACCTCCGGGGCAGATACGCAGTATTTT. It codes for CASSWGTSGADTQYF.

The chain is built from TRBV15 and TRBJ2-3; 8 bases are shared with TRBD2. Trimming removed 0 bases from V and 0 bases from J; junction bases left unmatched: 8. The CDR3 extends over 18 amino acids. In germline, CDR1 is LNHNV, CDR2 YYDKDF (reference sequence). The chain's CDR3 is CATSRDYGGGLSTDTQYF. For the CDR3, the DNA is TGTGCCACCAGCAGAGATTATGGCGGGGGGCTTAGCACAGATACGCAGTATTTT.